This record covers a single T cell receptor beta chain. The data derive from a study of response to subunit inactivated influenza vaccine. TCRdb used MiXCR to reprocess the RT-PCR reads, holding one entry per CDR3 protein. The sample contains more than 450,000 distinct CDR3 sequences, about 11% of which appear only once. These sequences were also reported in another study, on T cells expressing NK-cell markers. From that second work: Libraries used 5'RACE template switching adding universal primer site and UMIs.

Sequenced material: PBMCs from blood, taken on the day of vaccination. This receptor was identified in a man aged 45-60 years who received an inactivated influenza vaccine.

Here the CDR3 DNA reads TGTGCCAGCAGCCCTCTGGACCGGAAGGACATCAATGAGCAGTTCTTC. Translation gives CASSPLDRKDINEQFF. The chain couples TRBV7-6 to TRBJ2-1, with D tentatively TRBD1 (5 bases). The length of the CDR3 is 16 residues. The V end lost 5 bases, the J end lost 6 bases, and 20 bases lay between the germline ends. Germline V gene sequence: CDR1 SGHVS, CDR2 FNYEAQ.